This T cell receptor (beta chain) appears in the sequencing data of a study of blood T cell repertoires in COVID-19. The V gene's germline CDR1 is SGDLS and CDR2 YYNGEE. The V and J ends lost 3 bases and 1 base, in that order; junction bases with no gene match: 4. There are 16 residues in the CDR3. The method was immunoSEQ multiplex PCR; TCRdb's version includes in-frame clones alone and lacks a portion of them. This sample has about 200,000 clones, with 88% found just once. The sequencing input was peripheral blood. This TCR came from a man younger than 30 with active or convalescent COVID-19. This sequence joins TRBV9 and TRBJ2-1, with 10 bases matching TRBD2. CDR3 sequence reads: CASSDPSGRSYNEQFF. The CDR3 coding sequence is TGTGCCAGCAGCGATCCTAGCGGGAGATCCTACAATGAGCAGTTCTTC.